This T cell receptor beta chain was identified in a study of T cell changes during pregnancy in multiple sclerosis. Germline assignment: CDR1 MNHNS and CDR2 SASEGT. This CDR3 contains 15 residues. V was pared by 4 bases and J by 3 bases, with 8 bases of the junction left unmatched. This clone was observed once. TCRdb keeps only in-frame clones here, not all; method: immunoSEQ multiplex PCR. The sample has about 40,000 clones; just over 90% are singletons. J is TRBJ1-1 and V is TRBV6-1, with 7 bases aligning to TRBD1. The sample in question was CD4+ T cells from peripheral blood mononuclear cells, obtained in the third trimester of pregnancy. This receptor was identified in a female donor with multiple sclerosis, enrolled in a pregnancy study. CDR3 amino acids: CASSVKDRVDTEAFF. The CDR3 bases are TGTGCCAGCAGTGTTAAAGACAGGGTGGACACTGAAGCTTTCTTT.